One and the same sample provided the 13 T cell receptor beta chains below, sequenced in a study of blood T cell repertoires in COVID-19. The assay was immunoSEQ multiplex PCR, and TCRdb's table has in-frame clones only and misses some. In the table there are over 75,000 clones, roughly 84% of which are singletons. Sequenced sample: peripheral blood. The receptors derive from a woman of 80 years or more with acute or convalescent COVID-19.

The chain combines TRBV1 with TRBJ1-6; no DNA check was done on the table's D call, TRBD1. TRBV1 is reported as a pseudogene. This CDR3 has 17 residues. The CDR3 bases are TGCACCAGCAACCCCGTGAGGGCCAGACAGGTCAATTCACCCCTCCACTTT. Translating it yields CTSNPVRARQVNSPLHF.

V and J are TRBV11-2 and TRBJ2-7; the D gene is possibly TRBD1 (7 bases). The CDR3 is made up of 13 amino acids. Trimming pared 4 bases from V and 1 base from J, leaving 8 bases between. Germline V gene data show CDR1 as SGHAT and CDR2 as FQNNGV. Here the CDR3 reads CASSSGGSYEQYF. CDR3 DNA sequence: TGTGCCAGCAGCTCAGGGGGGTCCTACGAGCAGTACTTC.

The chain combines TRBV7-9 with TRBJ2-3, with 9 positions matching TRBD2. V was clipped by 5 bases and J by 4 bases; unmatched bases: 4. Germline loops: CDR1 SEHNR, CDR2 FQNEAQ (reference sequence). The CDR3 contains 14 residues. The CDR3 DNA is TGTGCCAGCAGCCCCGGACTAGCGTCAGATACGCAGTATTTT. It encodes CASSPGLASDTQYF.

J is TRBJ2-3 and V is TRBV9; 12 bases are a match to TRBD2. The CDR3 runs to 15 residues. V shed 3 bases, J shed 6 bases, and the junction held 5 bases outside the gene matches. CDR1 and CDR2 from the germline V gene are SGDLS and YYNGEE. The CDR3 loop is CASSDLAGGRDTQYF. For the CDR3, the DNA is TGTGCCAGCAGCGACCTAGCGGGGGGGCGGGATACGCAGTATTTT. Full variable domain (remainder filled in from reference TRBV9 and TRBJ2-3): DSGVTQTPKHLITATGQRVTLRCSPRSGDLSVYWYQQSLDQGLQFLIQYYNGEERAKGNILERFSAQQFPDLHSELNLSSLELGDSALYFCASSDLAGGRDTQYFGPGTRLTVL.

The chain uses TRBV2 and TRBJ1-1; D is unclear. CDR1 is SNHLY, CDR2 FYNNEI, per germline. CDR3 length equals 12 residues. Between the trimmed V and J ends, which lost 9 bases and 0 bases, there was a span of 8 bases. The CDR3 DNA follows: TGTGCCAGAAGCCAAATGAACACTGAAGCTTTCTTT. It specifies CARSQMNTEAFF.

This clone occurred once. The gene calls are TRBV11-2 and TRBJ1-1; a possible D gene is TRBD1 (5 bases). V lost 1 base to trimming and J lost 4 bases, with 7 bases between them. Germline V gives CDR1 SGHAT, CDR2 FQNNGV. The CDR3 has 13 residues. The CDR3 sequence is CASSLAQGTEAFF. The CDR3 bases are TGTGCCAGCAGCTTAGCTCAGGGCACTGAAGCTTTCTTT.

The rearrangement links TRBV7-3 to TRBJ1-1; TRBD1 might be the D (6 bases). Germline V lookup: CDR1 SGHTA, CDR2 FQGTGA. The CDR3 sequence is 14 residues long. The germline V and J ends were trimmed by 3 bases and 4 bases, with 12 bases remaining between them. CDR3 DNA: TGTGCCAGCAGCTTGTTGGCAGGGGTCACTGAAGCTTTCTTT. Its translation is CASSLLAGVTEAFF. The whole variable domain, filled in from reference TRBV7-3 and TRBJ1-1, reads GAGVSQTPSNKVTEKGKYVELRCDPISGHTALYWYRQSLGQGPEFLIYFQGTGAADDSGLPNDRFFAVRPEGSVSTLKIQRTERGDSAVYLCASSLLAGVTEAFFGQGTRLTVV.

Points on this clone: The sample carries other DNA sequences with the same CDR3. The chain links TRBV19 to TRBJ1-6; TRBD1 matches at 7 bases. The CDR3 has 18 amino acids. The germline gives CDR1 LNHDA, CDR2 SQIVND (reference sequence). Trimming took 6 bases from V and 0 from J; bases not matched to a gene: 11. In DNA form, the CDR3 reads TGTGCCAGTAGCCCGGGACAGCCTTCGAGCTCCTATAATTCACCCCTCCACTTT. Translated: CASSPGQPSSSYNSPLHF.

This clone was recorded only once. The chain joins TRBV24-1 to TRBJ2-3; 8 bases align to TRBD1. V shed 3 bases, J shed 4 bases, and the junction held 8 bases outside the gene matches. CDR3 length: 16 residues. CDR1 KGHDR and CDR2 SFDVKD come from the germline V gene. CDR3 sequence (DNA): TGTGCCACCAGTGATCCGAGGACAGGGAGCGCAGATACGCAGTATTTT. As protein: CATSDPRTGSADTQYF.

The chain has TRBV18 and TRBJ1-5; TRBD1 agrees at 11 bases. The V segment lost 4 bases and the J segment 3 bases; nucleotides outside the gene matches: 8. The CDR3 has 17 amino acids. From germline, CDR1 is KGHSH and CDR2 LQKENI. The CDR3 protein is CASSRPGQGGANQPQHF. CDR3 nucleotides: TGTGCCAGCTCACGGCCGGGACAGGGGGGTGCCAATCAGCCCCAGCATTTT.

This clone has only one observation. CDR3 residues: CASTGRGNQPQHF. CDR3 nucleotides: TGTGCCAGTACCGGTCGGGGGAATCAGCCCCAGCATTTT. V gene TRBV19 combines with J gene TRBJ1-5; possibly TRBD1 for D (5 bases). CDR1 is LNHDA and CDR2 is SQIVND in the germline V gene (reference sequence). The CDR3 has 13 amino acids. V was pared by 7 bases and J by 4 bases, with 11 bases between.

DNA of the CDR3: TGTGCCAGCAGCTTCAACAGGGGGCTAGGGTACACTGAAGCTTTCTTT. Encoded protein: CASSFNRGLGYTEAFF. The rearrangement joins TRBV13 to TRBJ1-1, with TRBD1 matching over 9 bases. The CDR3 consists of 16 residues. Germline CDR1 reads PRHDT; CDR2 reads FYEKMQ (reference sequence). Trimming removed 3 bases from V and 3 bases from J; junction bases left unmatched: 8.

The gene calls are TRBV20-1 and TRBJ2-4; 8 bases map to TRBD1. The length of the CDR3 is 11 residues. Germline V lookup: CDR1 DFQATT, CDR2 SNEGSKA (reference sequence). Germline trimming cut 6 bases from V and 8 bases from J; bases unmatched to any gene: 3. The chain's CDR3 is CSALQGDIQYF. CDR3 DNA sequence: TGCAGTGCATTACAGGGGGACATTCAGTACTTC.